The 31 T cell receptor beta chains listed next were all sequenced from one sample in a study of blood T cell repertoires in COVID-19. Assay used: immunoSEQ multiplex PCR; TCRdb lists only in-frame clones, some missing. The data hold roughly 80,000 clones, with 65% to 85% observed a single time. Specimen: peripheral blood. The source of these receptors is a woman aged 60 to 75 with acute or convalescent COVID-19.

The rearrangement joins TRBV12-3 or TRBV12-4 to TRBJ2-3; D unresolved. The V end was cut by 2 bases, the J end by 5 bases, with 5 bases between. CDR3 length equals 12 residues. The CDR3 sequence is CASSLLRDTQYF. The CDR3 nucleotides read TGTGCCAGCAGTTTACTGCGAGATACGCAGTATTTT.

The chain carries TRBV20-1 and TRBJ1-1; D unresolved. Trimming left V 6 bases short and J 10 bases short, with 15 bases between. There are 11 residues in the CDR3. Germline V gene lookup returns CDR1 DFQATT and CDR2 SNEGSKA (reference sequence). This CDR3 reads CSATGELAAFF. CDR3 nucleotides: TGCAGTGCCACCGGGGAGCTCGCAGCTTTCTTT.

The chain has TRBV7-8 and TRBJ1-3, with 7 bases matching TRBD1. The germline V gene encodes CDR1 SGHVS and CDR2 FQNEAQ. There are 13 residues in the CDR3. Trimming took 7 bases from V and 4 from J; bases not matched to a gene: 4. The CDR3 here is CASTSDRGNTIYF. The CDR3 coding sequence is TGTGCCAGCACTTCGGACAGGGGAAACACCATATATTTT.

Only one count was recorded for this clone. V usage is TRBV4-1 and J usage is TRBJ1-2; D is perhaps TRBD1 (6 bases). Between the trimmed V and J ends, which lost 0 bases and 4 bases, there was a span of 12 bases. The length of the CDR3 is 15 residues. Germline assignment: CDR1 MGHRA and CDR2 YSYEKL. CDR3 sequence reads: CASSQEGAPSYGYTF. CDR3 coding DNA: TGCGCCAGCAGCCAAGAGGGGGCGCCTAGCTATGGCTACACCTTC.

The V and J genes are TRBV5-1 and TRBJ1-4; D possibly corresponds to TRBD1 (6 bases). This CDR3 spans 15 amino acids. Per the germline V gene, CDR1 is SGHRS and CDR2 is YFSETQ. V was trimmed by 3 bases and J by 4 bases, leaving 13 bases between them. CDR3 nucleotides: TGCGCCAGCAGCTCCGGCAGGGGCATTAATGAAAAACTGTTTTTT. It translates to CASSSGRGINEKLFF.

The gene calls are TRBV5-4 and TRBJ1-1, with a tentative D call TRBD1 (6 bases). Trimming removed 4 bases at V and 0 bases at J, with 16 bases between. CDR3 length equals 16 residues. The germline gives CDR1 SGHNT, CDR2 YYREEE (reference sequence). DNA for the CDR3: TGTGCCAGCAGCACCACAGGGTTGATTATGAACACTGAAGCTTTCTTT. It yields the protein CASSTTGLIMNTEAFF.

The chain uses TRBV18 and TRBJ2-3, with D perhaps matching TRBD2 (6 bases). The CDR3 is 15 amino acids. Per germline, CDR1 KGHSH and CDR2 LQKENI. Trimming stripped 0 bases from V and 0 bases from J, with 7 bases between. CDR3 sequence (DNA): TGTGCCAGCTCACCACCGGGGGGAAGCACAGATACGCAGTATTTT. This gives the protein CASSPPGGSTDTQYF.

The J gene is TRBJ2-1, the V gene TRBV9, with 12 bases fitting TRBD2. Germline lookup yields CDR1 SGDLS and CDR2 YYNGEE. The CDR3 extends over 15 amino acids. The J segment lost 6 bases and the V segment lost 4 bases, leaving 5 bases of the junction unmatched. The CDR3 reads CASSLTSGRSNEQFF. In DNA, the CDR3 is TGTGCCAGCAGCTTGACTAGCGGGAGATCCAATGAGCAGTTCTTC.

This clone has just one count. V is TRBV4-1 and J is TRBJ1-5, with D unresolved. The V and J ends lost 0 bases and 2 bases respectively, with 8 bases between them. The CDR3 runs to 15 residues. Per the germline V gene, CDR1 is MGHRA and CDR2 is YSYEKL. This chain's CDR3 is CASSQDGVGNQPQHF. CDR3 in DNA: TGCGCCAGCAGCCAAGACGGGGTGGGCAATCAGCCCCAGCATTTT.

V usage is TRBV30 and J usage is TRBJ1-1; 7 nucleotides agree with TRBD1. CDR1 is GTSNPN and CDR2 is SVGIG in the germline V gene (reference sequence). The V gene end was trimmed by 3 bases and the J gene end by 5 bases; junction bases not matched to a gene: 12. This CDR3 contains 15 residues. The CDR3 reads CAWRENRGIATEAFF. The CDR3 DNA reads TGTGCCTGGAGAGAAAACAGGGGTATCGCTACTGAAGCTTTCTTT. Supplemented by reference TRBV30 and TRBJ1-1, the full variable domain reads SQTIHQWPATLVQPVGSPLSLECTVEGTSNPNLYWYRQAAGRGLQLLFYSVGIGQISSEVPQNLSASRPQDRQFILSSKKLLLSDSGFYLCAWRENRGIATEAFFGQGTRLTVV.

The chain links TRBV7-2 to TRBJ1-1; D remains unclear. The CDR3 has 15 amino acids. Germline values: CDR1 SGHTA, CDR2 FQGNSA. The ends were cut back, 0 bases at V and 1 base at J, with 9 bases in the middle. The CDR3 DNA reads TGTGCCAGCAGCTTAGCTGACACCTCGAACACTGAAGCTTTCTTT. This sequence encodes CASSLADTSNTEAFF. Drawing the rest from reference TRBV7-2 and TRBJ1-1, the complete variable domain is GAGVSQSPSNKVTEKGKDVELRCDPISGHTALYWYRQSLGQGLEFLIYFQGNSAPDKSGLPSDRFSAERTGGSVSTLTIQRTQQEDSAVYLCASSLADTSNTEAFFGQGTRLTVV.

The genes are TRBV6-5 and TRBJ1-4; 7 nucleotides agree with TRBD1. V trimming: 5 bases; J trimming: 8 bases; junction bases outside the gene matches: 8. The CDR3 runs to 14 residues. From germline, CDR1 is MNHEY and CDR2 SVGAGI. CDR3: CASSRRQGWEKLFF. The CDR3 DNA reads TGTGCCAGCAGTCGCCGACAGGGTTGGGAAAAACTGTTTTTT.

J is TRBJ1-1 and V is TRBV7-9, with D tentatively TRBD1 (6 bases). With 2 bases removed from V and 3 bases from J, the gap between germline ends came to 10 bases. The CDR3 totals 14 residues. Germline V gives CDR1 SEHNR, CDR2 FQNEAQ (reference sequence). CDR3 sequence (DNA): TGTGCCAGCAGCTTAAGCCAGGGGCACACTGAAGCTTTCTTT. Protein product: CASSLSQGHTEAFF.

This rearrangement joins TRBV5-8 to TRBJ2-1; TRBD2 matches at 9 bases. V lost 3 bases, J lost 0 bases, and 4 bases stayed unmatched. The CDR3 contains 16 residues. CDR1 is SGHTS, CDR2 YDEGEE, per germline. CDR3 DNA sequence: TGTGCCAGCAGCTATATTAGCGGGAGCTCCTACAATGAGCAGTTCTTC. Translated, it gives CASSYISGSSYNEQFF.

The V call is TRBV11-3, the J call TRBJ2-1; TRBD2 matches 9 bases. Trimming cost V 2 bases and J 0 bases; bases outside gene matches: 5. The CDR3 is made up of 17 amino acids. Germline V gene lookup returns CDR1 SGHNT and CDR2 YENEEA. Written as DNA, the CDR3 is TGTGCCAGCAGCTTAAGCCCGACTAGCGGCTCCTACAATGAGCAGTTCTTC. Its translation is CASSLSPTSGSYNEQFF.

The chain recombines TRBV5-1 with TRBJ1-2; the match to TRBD1 covers 7 bases. CDR3 length: 14 amino acids. Per the germline V gene, CDR1 is SGHRS and CDR2 is YFSETQ. V was pared by 0 bases and J by 8 bases, with 7 bases of the junction left unmatched. Here the CDR3 reads CASSLVQGTLGYTF. The CDR3 DNA reads TGCGCCAGCAGCTTGGTACAGGGGACTCTGGGCTACACCTTC.

This clone was counted a few times. The chain combines TRBV3-1 (or the pseudogene TRBV3-2) with TRBJ1-2; TRBD1 might be the D (6 bases). Germline CDR1 reads LGHDT; CDR2 reads YNNKEL (reference sequence). CDR3 length equals 16 residues. With 2 bases removed from V and 2 bases from J, the gap between germline ends came to 15 bases. The CDR3 spells CASSQRRQGQNYGYTF. Written as DNA, the CDR3 is TGTGCCAGCAGCCAAAGGCGGCAGGGGCAGAACTATGGCTACACCTTC.

The J gene is TRBJ1-5, the V gene TRBV21-1. TRBV21-1 is a known pseudogene. CDR3 length: 15 amino acids. CDR3: CASSKAPKRHQPQHF. The CDR3 nucleotides read TGTGCCAGCAGCAAAGCCCCTAAGCGCCATCAGCCCCAGCATTTT.

The chain carries TRBV30 and TRBJ1-4, with D perhaps matching TRBD1 (6 bases). This CDR3 has 12 amino acids. Per germline, CDR1 GTSNPN and CDR2 SVGIG (reference sequence). This CDR3 reads CAGGFKKEKLFF. In DNA form, the CDR3 reads TGTGCTGGGGGCTTTAAGAAAGAAAAACTGTTTTTT.

The rearrangement uses TRBV6-5 and TRBJ1-1; D possibly corresponds to TRBD1 (6 bases). With 6 bases removed from V and 0 bases from J, the gap between germline ends came to 14 bases. This CDR3 has 15 residues. Per the germline V gene, CDR1 is MNHEY and CDR2 is SVGAGI. In DNA form, the CDR3 reads TGTGCCAGCAGGGCAGGGGTCCACATGAACACTGAAGCTTTCTTT. Its translation is CASRAGVHMNTEAFF.

This rearrangement joins TRBV18 to TRBJ1-2, with 12 bases lining up with TRBD1. CDR3 size: 19 residues. Unmatched junction bases numbered 13, after V lost 2 bases and J lost 3 bases. Germline CDR1 and CDR2: KGHSH and LQKENI. The CDR3 DNA sequence: TGTGCCAGCTCACCATCCCCGGGACAGGGGGCAGAGCACGACTATGGCTACACCTTC. It encodes CASSPSPGQGAEHDYGYTF.

The chain uses TRBV7-8 and TRBJ2-7; 11 nucleotides align to TRBD2. The CDR3 runs to 18 residues. In germline, CDR1 is SGHVS, CDR2 FQNEAQ. The V segment lost 4 bases and the J segment 5 bases; nucleotides outside the gene matches: 16. CDR3 residues: CASSSFEGGASGRHEQYF. The CDR3 DNA follows: TGTGCCAGCAGCTCATTCGAGGGGGGGGCTAGCGGGAGGCACGAGCAGTACTTC. Full variable domain (rest looked up from reference TRBV7-8 and TRBJ2-7): GAGVSQSPRYKVAKRGQDVALRCDPISGHVSLFWYQQALGQGPEFLTYFQNEAQLDKSGLPSDRFFAERPEGSVSTLKIQRTQQEDSAVYLCASSSFEGGASGRHEQYFGPGTRLTVT.

The V and J genes are TRBV5-1 and TRBJ1-3; D is unresolved. From germline, CDR1 is SGHRS and CDR2 YFSETQ. With 0 bases removed from V and 2 bases from J, the gap between germline ends came to 6 bases. The CDR3 has 14 residues. CDR3 in DNA: TGCGCCAGCAGCTTGGACACCCCTGGAAACACCATATATTTT. It is translated as CASSLDTPGNTIYF.

The chain links TRBV9 to TRBJ2-3; D is ambiguous. Germline V CDR1 and CDR2: SGDLS, YYNGEE. The length of the CDR3 is 15 residues. V lost 4 bases to trimming and J lost 6 bases, with 18 bases between them. The CDR3 protein is CASSKTLSLGDTQYF. The CDR3 region has the DNA TGTGCCAGCAGCAAAACCCTTAGCCTCGGCGATACGCAGTATTTT.

This rearrangement joins TRBV6-5 to TRBJ2-3, with a tentative D call TRBD2 (5 bases). V lost 4 bases, J lost 5 bases, and 7 bases lay in between. The germline V gene encodes CDR1 MNHEY and CDR2 SVGAGI. The CDR3 length is 12 residues. The CDR3 reads CASSSREDTQYF. For the CDR3, the DNA is TGTGCCAGCAGTTCCCGGGAAGATACGCAGTATTTT.

The V gene is TRBV7-6, the J gene TRBJ2-1, with 14 positions matching TRBD2. Germline trimming cut 1 base from V and 8 bases from J; bases unmatched to any gene: 4. The CDR3 consists of 16 residues. Germline V gene data show CDR1 as SGHVS and CDR2 as FNYEAQ. This chain's CDR3 is CASSLGPGLAGDEQFF. The CDR3 coding sequence is TGTGCCAGCAGCTTAGGCCCGGGACTAGCGGGAGATGAGCAGTTCTTC.

The J gene is TRBJ2-5, the V gene TRBV5-1; the D is unclear. This CDR3 comprises 12 residues. V lost 3 bases and J 0 bases, leaving 3 bases between the germline ends. Germline V gives CDR1 SGHRS, CDR2 YFSETQ. For the CDR3, the DNA is TGCGCCAGCAGCTCGTACCAAGAGACCCAGTACTTC. This encodes CASSSYQETQYF. Full variable domain (outside the CDR3, taken from reference TRBV5-1 and TRBJ2-5): KAGVTQTPRYLIKTRGQQVTLSCSPISGHRSVSWYQQTPGQGLQFLFEYFSETQRNKGNFPGRFSGRQFSNSRSEMNVSTLELGDSALYLCASSSYQETQYFGPGTRLLVL.

V gene TRBV2 combines with J gene TRBJ1-1; tentatively, D is TRBD1 (6 bases). This CDR3 region has 14 residues. Germline V CDR1 and CDR2: SNHLY, FYNNEI. V was clipped by 2 bases and J by 8 bases, with 15 bases between them. The CDR3 loop reads CASSEIRGATEAFF. For the CDR3, the DNA is TGTGCCAGCAGTGAAATTCGGGGGGCAACCGAAGCTTTCTTT. The full variable domain, in which reference TRBV2 and TRBJ1-1 provide the parts outside the CDR3, is EPEVTQTPSHQVTQMGQEVILRCVPISNHLYFYWYRQILGQKVEFLVSFYNNEISEKSEIFDDQFSVERPDGSNFTLKIRSTKLEDSAMYFCASSEIRGATEAFFGQGTRLTVV.

V gene TRBV10-3 combines with J gene TRBJ1-1; D ambiguous. The ends were cut back, 6 bases at V and 0 bases at J, with 14 bases in the middle. The CDR3 contains 15 residues. The V gene's germline CDR1 is ENHRY and CDR2 SYGVKD. Written as DNA, the CDR3 is TGTGCCATCAGGCCCTCTGAACTCATGAACACTGAAGCTTTCTTT. Protein: CAIRPSELMNTEAFF.

J is TRBJ2-1 and V is TRBV19; weak D call: TRBD2 (6 bases). V was cut by 6 bases and J by 4 bases, with 16 bases left in between. The CDR3 spans 15 residues. Germline assignment: CDR1 LNHDA and CDR2 SQIVND (reference sequence). The CDR3 region has the DNA TGTGCCAGTAGCGCCACCGGGACTGTATACAATGAGCAGTTCTTC. Its protein is CASSATGTVYNEQFF.

This clone was counted a single time. The chain is built from TRBV5-1 and TRBJ2-5, with D possibly being TRBD2 (5 bases). From germline, CDR1 is SGHRS and CDR2 YFSETQ. Trimming stripped 7 bases from V and 2 bases from J, with 18 bases between. This CDR3 has 15 amino acids. In nucleotides, the CDR3 is TGCGCCAGCTTTACGACCGGACTGAGACAAGAGACCCAGTACTTC. Its protein is CASFTTGLRQETQYF.